The next 14 T cell receptor beta chains were all read from a single sample in a study of blood T cells in healthy people across ages. Alongside a J-beta primer mix, a sample-barcoded 5' primer served in a second PCR lasting roughly 7 to 11 cycles. TCRdb processed the 5' RACE reads anew with MiXCR; each CDR3 protein has one entry. The sample carries roughly 800,000 distinct CDR3 sequences, roughly 64% recorded once. The sample consisted of blood. Receptor source: a man aged 30-40 years in good health.

Only a few counts were recorded for this clonotype. The chain joins TRBV20-1 to TRBJ2-7; 11 bases are a match to TRBD1. CDR3 length equals 14 residues. The germline V gene has CDR1 DFQATT and CDR2 SNEGSKA (reference sequence). The V segment lost 3 bases and the J segment 0 bases; nucleotides outside the gene matches: 1. The CDR3 coding sequence is TGCAGTGCTAGGGGGACAGGGGGCTCCTACGAGCAGTACTTC. It translates to CSARGTGGSYEQYF.

This chain links TRBV4-2 with TRBJ2-1, with D unclear. V lost 4 bases and J lost 7, with 17 bases in between. The CDR3 runs 15 residues. In germline, CDR1 is LGHNA, CDR2 YNFKEQ. This chain's CDR3 is CASSPRWGIMNEQFF. CDR3 nucleotide sequence: TGTGCCAGCAGCCCGAGGTGGGGTATAATGAATGAGCAGTTCTTC.

V usage is TRBV7-2 and J usage is TRBJ2-1; D unclear. The germline V gene encodes CDR1 SGHTA and CDR2 FQGNSA. The CDR3 has 14 amino acids. The germline V and J ends were trimmed by 2 bases and 7 bases, with 12 bases remaining between them. CDR3 loop: CASSLRNTRNEQFF. In nucleotides, the CDR3 is TGTGCCAGCAGCTTACGGAACACGAGGAATGAGCAGTTCTTC.

V gene TRBV6-5 combines with J gene TRBJ2-3; no firm D call. Germline-derived CDR1 and CDR2 are MNHEY and SVGAGI. The CDR3 is 16 amino acids. V was trimmed by 0 bases and J by 3 bases, leaving 13 bases between them. CDR3 in amino acids: CASSYSSAVRTDTQYF. In DNA form, the CDR3 reads TGTGCCAGCAGTTACTCCTCGGCCGTTCGTACAGATACGCAGTATTTT.

A note on this clonotype: This may be a read error, as it is one base from a much larger clone. The rearrangement joins TRBV7-9 to TRBJ2-1; TRBD1 might be the D (6 bases). This CDR3 region has 13 residues. Germline V gene lookup returns CDR1 SEHNR and CDR2 FQNEAQ (reference sequence). CDR3 sequence (DNA): TGTGCCAGCAGCCCCCCAGGGGTCAATGAGCTGTTCTTC. Translating gives CASSPPGVNELFF. Drawing the rest from reference TRBV7-9 and TRBJ2-1, the complete variable domain is DTGVSQNPRHKITKRGQNVTFRCDPISEHNRLYWYRQTLGQGPEFLTYFQNEAQLEKSRLLSDRFSAERPKGSFSTLEIQRTEQGDSAMYLCASSPPGVNELFFGPGTRLTVL.

The chain recombines TRBV5-6 with TRBJ2-7; TRBD2 aligns across 10 bases. With V trimmed by 5 bases and J by 4 bases, 12 bases remained unmatched. The V gene's germline CDR1 is SGHDT and CDR2 YYEEEE. The CDR3 runs 16 residues. CDR3 in amino acids: CASSSNPGLASYEQYF. The CDR3 region has the DNA TGTGCCAGCAGTTCAAACCCGGGACTAGCGTCGTACGAGCAGTACTTC.

This sequence joins TRBV10-3 and TRBJ2-3; 9 nucleotides align to TRBD2. The J call may be wrong; the DNA end is better matched by TRBJ2-7. There are 16 residues in the CDR3. Germline CDR1 ENHRY, CDR2 SYGVKD. As DNA, the CDR3 is TGTGCCATCAATAACCCGGGGCTAGCGGGGTACAATGAGCAGTACTTC. It specifies CAINNPGLAGYNEQYF.

This chain uses TRBV9 with TRBJ1-2; no clear D. Germline V gives CDR1 SGDLS, CDR2 YYNGEE. The CDR3 is made up of 13 amino acids. V lost 3 bases and J 8 bases, leaving 14 bases between the germline ends. DNA for the CDR3: TGTGCCAGCAGCGCCACCCCGGGTGGCGGCTACACCTTC. As protein: CASSATPGGGYTF.

The rearrangement joins TRBV29-1 to TRBJ2-1, with a weak D call TRBD2 (6 bases). Trimming shortened V by 6 bases and J by 5 bases, and 14 bases separated the two germline ends. There are 13 residues in the CDR3. Germline-derived CDR1 and CDR2 are SQVTM and ANQGSEA. The CDR3 bases are TGCAGCGTCGAGGGAGGTGGCCACAATGAGCAGTTCTTC. It encodes CSVEGGGHNEQFF.

V is TRBV28 and J is TRBJ1-5; no clear D gene. Trimming cost V 1 base and J 0 bases, with 10 bases left between them. The germline CDR1 and CDR2 sequences are MDHEN and SYDVKM. The CDR3 sequence is 16 residues long. CDR3 DNA: TGTGCCAGCAGTTTATCCACAGCATATAGCAATCAGCCCCAGCATTTT. Translation: CASSLSTAYSNQPQHF. Variable domain in full (rest from reference TRBV28 and TRBJ1-5): DVKVTQSSRYLVKRTGEKVFLECVQDMDHENMFWYRQDPGLGLRLIYFSYDVKMKEKGDIPEGYSVSREKKERFSLILESASTNQTSMYLCASSLSTAYSNQPQHFGDGTRLSIL.

This sequence joins TRBV30 and TRBJ2-6; D remains unclear. The CDR3 contains 14 residues. Germline CDR1 is GTSNPN and CDR2 is SVGIG (reference sequence). Trimming stripped 4 bases from V and 1 base from J, with 8 bases between. The CDR3 sequence is CAWTGISGANVLTF. The CDR3 region has the DNA TGTGCCTGGACAGGTATATCTGGGGCCAACGTCCTGACTTTC.

The chain couples TRBV4-2 to TRBJ2-4; D remains unclear. The J call is uncertain, as TRBJ2-5 better fits the DNA end. The CDR3 is 14 residues long. The V gene's germline CDR1 is LGHNA and CDR2 YNFKEQ. The CDR3 sequence: CASSLPGVRETQYF. CDR3 coding DNA: TGTGCCAGCAGCCTACCGGGTGTCAGGGAGACCCAGTACTTC.

This chain uses TRBV7-2 with TRBJ1-5; the D gene is possibly TRBD1 (6 bases). Between the trimmed V and J ends, which lost 3 bases and 7 bases, there was a span of 13 bases. This CDR3 has 14 amino acids. Germline CDR1 reads SGHTA; CDR2 reads FQGNSA. CDR3 in DNA: TGTGCCAGCAGCTTGACAGGTTCAGGGCAGCCCCAGCATTTT. It encodes CASSLTGSGQPQHF.

The rearrangement links TRBV20-1 to TRBJ1-1; D not resolved. The V and J ends lost 3 bases and 0 bases respectively, with 8 bases between them. The CDR3 is made up of 13 amino acids. CDR1 and CDR2 from the germline V gene are DFQATT and SNEGSKA (reference sequence). CDR3 nucleotide sequence: TGCAGTGCTAGTTCAGAGGTGAACACTGAAGCTTTCTTT. It codes for CSASSEVNTEAFF.